The sequence of this T cell receptor (beta chain) was determined in a study of blood T cell repertoires in COVID-19. V lost 4 bases and J 1 base, leaving 11 bases between the germline ends. The CDR3 totals 15 residues. Germline V gene data show CDR1 as LNHDA and CDR2 as SQIVND (reference sequence). Per the original methods: The assay estimated nucleated cells by amplifying reference gene primers. Sequencing used immunoSEQ multiplex PCR; TCRdb keeps in-frame clones, though not all of them. That table gives V, J and clone size, and the DNA gave D and trimming. Of about 240,000 clones listed, around four fifths were seen once; the top ten hold around an eighth.

The sequence came from a woman aged 60-70 years with active or convalescent COVID-19. Sequenced sample: peripheral blood. The chain employs TRBV19 and TRBJ1-5, with TRBD1 as a possible D gene (5 bases). The CDR3 loop reads CASSTPGGSNQPQHF. CDR3 coding DNA: TGTGCCAGTAGTACCCCGGGGGGGAGCAATCAGCCCCAGCATTTT.